This entry lists 21 T cell receptor beta chains sequenced from one sample in a study of beta chain features in type 1 diabetes (dated by TCRdb to the late 2010s). Antigen specificity for these receptors is unknown. Library preparation used the immunoSEQ multiplex PCR assay. The entire amount of isolated RNA was reverse transcribed using the High Capacity cDNA Reverse Transcription Kit, so the sequenced TCRB transcripts were expressed ones. This immuneACCESS table, as held by TCRdb, lists in-frame sequences with V and J called but not all clones. Of the missing ones, under half trace to an unresolved V gene in checked studies; the others have no known cause. The table for this sample lists about 700,000 clones; roughly 13% of them were counted only once. 0.022% of the sample rests with the top ten. The research as a whole found: In all four CD4+ subsets, TCRB CDR3 length was moderately but significantly shorter in type 1 diabetes patients.

Sequencing was carried out using naive CD4+ T cells from blood. The cell subset or site label on this specimen signifies: true naive CD4+ T cells. The source is a man aged 18 to 35 with type 1 diabetes.

This clone was picked up a small number of times. CDR3 region: CASSAYTSGGREQYF. The CDR3 nucleotides are TGTGCCAGCAGCGCCTATACTAGCGGGGGTCGCGAGCAGTACTTC. The chain has TRBV5-4 and TRBJ2-7, with TRBD2 matching 11 bases. The V segment lost 4 bases and the J segment 6 bases; nucleotides outside the gene matches: 9. Per the germline V gene, CDR1 is SGHNT and CDR2 is YYREEE (reference sequence). The CDR3 has 15 amino acids.

This sequence joins TRBV30 and TRBJ2-4; no clear D. The CDR3 contains 13 residues. The V gene's germline CDR1 is GTSNPN and CDR2 SVGIG (reference sequence). Trimming pared 4 bases from V and 6 bases from J, leaving 13 bases between. The CDR3 DNA reads as TGTGCCTGGAAGCCCCGGGCCCTAAACATTCAGTACTTC. Translating gives CAWKPRALNIQYF.

There are a few counts of this clone. CDR3 region: CASSEQGSYEQYF. The CDR3 DNA reads as TGTGCCAGCAGCGAACAGGGGTCGTACGAGCAGTACTTC. V gene TRBV7-9 combines with J gene TRBJ2-7; the match to TRBD1 covers 7 bases. The CDR3 totals 13 residues. Germline CDR1 and CDR2: SEHNR and FQNEAQ (reference sequence). The V gene end was trimmed by 5 bases and the J gene end by 4 bases; junction bases not matched to a gene: 5.

The rearrangement links TRBV10-3 to TRBJ2-7; 7 bases are shared with TRBD1. This CDR3 spans 15 amino acids. Germline V gives CDR1 ENHRY, CDR2 SYGVKD. V gave up 10 bases and J gave up 2 bases; unmatched junction bases: 14. CDR3 sequence reads: CASTGQVGGPYEQYF. The DNA for the CDR3 is TGTGCCAGCACAGGACAGGTCGGCGGCCCCTACGAGCAGTACTTC.

This clone was counted only a few times. The chain combines TRBV28 with TRBJ2-3; D may be TRBD1 (5 bases). This CDR3 region has 17 residues. With 2 bases removed from V and 2 bases from J, the gap between germline ends came to 17 bases. Germline V gene lookup returns CDR1 MDHEN and CDR2 SYDVKM. CDR3: CASSLASASGNTDTQYF. The DNA for the CDR3 is TGTGCCAGCAGTTTAGCCTCCGCGTCAGGGAACACAGATACGCAGTATTTT. The full variable domain, completed using reference TRBV28 and TRBJ2-3, is DVKVTQSSRYLVKRTGEKVFLECVQDMDHENMFWYRQDPGLGLRLIYFSYDVKMKEKGDIPEGYSVSREKKERFSLILESASTNQTSMYLCASSLASASGNTDTQYFGPGTRLTVL.

V is TRBV6-5 and J is TRBJ1-2, with D tentatively TRBD1 (6 bases). The CDR3 is 13 amino acids. The germline V gene has CDR1 MNHEY and CDR2 SVGAGI. V was pared by 6 bases and J by 4 bases, with 12 bases between. The CDR3 sequence is CASRTGYIYGYTF. For the CDR3, the DNA is TGTGCCAGCAGGACAGGATACATCTATGGCTACACCTTC.

This clone has only a few counts. The chain joins TRBV28 to TRBJ2-7; tentative D call: TRBD1 (6 bases). Deletions cut 6 bases from V and 3 bases from J, with 18 bases between. The CDR3 covers 15 residues. In germline, CDR1 is MDHEN, CDR2 SYDVKM. CDR3 protein: CASRTSGTPFYEQYF. CDR3 bases: TGTGCCAGCAGGACTTCCGGGACACCCTTCTACGAGCAGTACTTC.

This clone has ten or more counts. This sample includes further DNA sequences coding for the same CDR3. J is TRBJ2-3 and V is TRBV9; D gene unclear. Trimming shortened V by 0 bases and J by 3 bases, and 2 bases separated the two germline ends. The CDR3 extends over 12 amino acids. Germline lookup yields CDR1 SGDLS and CDR2 YYNGEE. CDR3 loop: CASSVATDTQYF. The CDR3 DNA sequence: TGTGCCAGCAGCGTAGCTACAGATACGCAGTATTTT.

The V call is TRBV19, the J call TRBJ1-1, with 7 bases that match TRBD1. The CDR3 runs 16 residues. Germline V gene data show CDR1 as LNHDA and CDR2 as SQIVND (reference sequence). Trimming removed 7 bases from V and 3 bases from J; junction bases left unmatched: 14. This CDR3 is CASTTGFGSRDTEAFF. The CDR3 DNA reads TGTGCCAGTACGACAGGGTTTGGGTCTAGAGACACTGAAGCTTTCTTT.

The rearrangement links TRBV4-1 to TRBJ1-5; TRBD1 matches at 7 bases. CDR1 is MGHRA, CDR2 YSYEKL, per germline. J gave up 6 bases and V 0 bases, and 2 bases lay outside the gene matches. This CDR3 has 14 amino acids. Here the CDR3 reads CASSQEQGGQPQHF. CDR3 nucleotide sequence: TGCGCCAGCAGCCAAGAGCAGGGGGGTCAGCCCCAGCATTTT.

The chain combines TRBV4-1 with TRBJ2-3, with D possibly matching TRBD2 (5 bases). Deletions cut 4 bases from V and 5 bases from J, with 10 bases between. CDR1 and CDR2 from the germline V gene are MGHRA and YSYEKL. The CDR3 is 13 residues long. The CDR3 loop reads CASSPAGKDTQYF. CDR3 DNA sequence: TGCGCCAGCAGCCCCGCCGGGAAAGATACGCAGTATTTT.

The genes are TRBV2 and TRBJ1-3; tentatively, D is TRBD1 (5 bases). Germline lookup yields CDR1 SNHLY and CDR2 FYNNEI. The length of the CDR3 is 13 residues. V was clipped by 3 bases and J by 9 bases, with 12 bases between them. This chain's CDR3 is CASSDQVQGTIYF. Written as DNA, the CDR3 is TGTGCCAGCAGTGACCAGGTGCAGGGCACCATATATTTT.

The CDR3 reads CASSVGSGGVTGELFF. CDR3 coding DNA: TGTGCCAGCAGCGTAGGGAGCGGGGGCGTCACCGGGGAGCTGTTTTTT. The chain carries TRBV9 and TRBJ2-2; 8 positions agree with TRBD2. The ends lost 0 bases at V and 4 bases at J; junction bases unmatched: 5. CDR1 is SGDLS, CDR2 YYNGEE, per germline. CDR3 size: 16 residues.

This clone was counted only a few times. The chain uses TRBV29-1 and TRBJ1-4; TRBD1 matches 7 bases. The trim removed 6 bases at V and 8 bases at J, leaving 12 bases unmatched. Germline V gene data show CDR1 as SQVTM and CDR2 as ANQGSEA. There are 14 residues in the CDR3. The CDR3 sequence: CSVGQGQGGEKLFF. The CDR3 coding sequence is TGCAGCGTCGGTCAGGGGCAGGGGGGCGAAAAACTGTTTTTT.

This chain links TRBV14 with TRBJ2-3; TRBD2 matches 8 bases. CDR1 and CDR2 (germline): SGHDN, FVKESK. The CDR3 totals 14 residues. The ends lost 6 bases at V and 8 bases at J; junction bases unmatched: 10. The CDR3 sequence: CASRPASGGSTQYF. The CDR3 region has the DNA TGTGCCAGCAGACCAGCCTCGGGGGGGAGTACGCAGTATTTT.

This rearrangement joins TRBV5-4 to TRBJ2-1; TRBD1 might be the D (5 bases). Germline loops: CDR1 SGHNT, CDR2 YYREEE (reference sequence). The length of the CDR3 is 13 residues. Trimming cost V 1 base and J 6 bases, with 8 bases left between them. The CDR3, as DNA: TGTGCCAGCAGCTTGCAGGGTTCCAATGAGCAGTTCTTC. Its translation: CASSLQGSNEQFF.

The J gene is TRBJ2-1, the V gene TRBV7-9, with 8 bases aligning to TRBD2. The junction had 8 bases not matched to a gene; V was cut back by 5 bases and J by 5 bases. CDR1 is SEHNR and CDR2 is FQNEAQ in the germline V gene (reference sequence). The CDR3 consists of 15 residues. CDR3 residues: CASSRRLASHNEQFF. The CDR3 DNA follows: TGTGCCAGCAGCCGTCGACTAGCGTCTCACAATGAGCAGTTCTTC.

This clone appeared a few times. Here the CDR3 DNA reads TGTGCCTGGGGCACAAGGGAGTGGGGCGAGCAGTACTTC. Translated: CAWGTREWGEQYF. This chain uses TRBV30 with TRBJ2-7, with a tentative D call TRBD2 (5 bases). V was pared by 5 bases and J by 6 bases, with 17 bases between. Looked up from germline, CDR1 is GTSNPN and CDR2 is SVGIG (reference sequence). The CDR3 sequence is 13 residues long.

This clone was counted between two and nine times. CDR3 residues: CASSSPGRTYEQYF. CDR3 DNA: TGTGCCAGCAGTTCTCCGGGACGAACCTACGAGCAGTACTTC. This chain links TRBV6-6 with TRBJ2-7; either TRBD1 or TRBD2 may supply D (5 bases each). The germline V and J ends were trimmed by 4 bases and 2 bases, with 12 bases remaining between them. The CDR3 sequence is 14 residues long. Per germline, CDR1 MNHNY and CDR2 SVGAGI (reference sequence).

This clone has just a few counts. The V and J genes are TRBV7-8 and TRBJ2-7; 7 bases map to TRBD1. J was trimmed by 0 bases and V by 5 bases; bases with no gene match: 7. Germline CDR1 is SGHVS and CDR2 is FQNEAQ. The CDR3 length is 15 residues. In nucleotides, the CDR3 is TGTGCCAGCAGCCCGAACCGGGACAGCTCCTACGAGCAGTACTTC. Protein: CASSPNRDSSYEQYF.

The V gene is TRBV2, the J gene TRBJ2-7; TRBD1 matches 7 bases. Trimming at V came to 6 bases and at J to 4 bases, leaving 6 bases not matched to a gene. Germline loops: CDR1 SNHLY, CDR2 FYNNEI. The CDR3 length is 13 residues. The CDR3 nucleotides read TGTGCCAGCAGCGTGACAGGGCGGTACGAGCAGTACTTC. It yields the protein CASSVTGRYEQYF.